Shown below are 18 T cell receptor beta chains from a single sample sequenced in a study of cytomegalovirus exposure and HLA in healthy donors. The PCR ran on 60 Vbeta and 13 Jbeta primers. Clones were sequenced by immunoSEQ multiplex PCR, and TCRdb holds only the in-frame ones, with some missing. The table lists 100,000 to 150,000 clones, approximately 75% of them singletons. The sequenced sample was PBMCs. These receptors all come from a woman aged 40 to 50 in good health and CMV-seropositive.

J is TRBJ2-1 and V is TRBV5-4; 7 bases are a match to TRBD2. The CDR3 sequence is 12 residues long. Trimming cost V 4 bases and J 10 bases; bases outside gene matches: 5. Germline CDR1 and CDR2: SGHNT and YYREEE (reference sequence). The CDR3 here is CASSHPGLEQFF. The CDR3 DNA sequence: TGTGCCAGCAGCCATCCGGGACTAGAGCAGTTCTTC.

The chain employs TRBV7-3 and TRBJ2-1; 13 positions agree with TRBD2. The CDR3 totals 17 residues. Germline V lookup: CDR1 SGHTA, CDR2 FQGTGA. With V trimmed by 0 bases and J by 6 bases, 5 bases remained unmatched. The CDR3 reads CASSLTQLAGGLNEQFF. The CDR3 DNA reads TGTGCCAGCAGCTTAACCCAACTAGCGGGAGGGCTCAATGAGCAGTTCTTC.

The chain has TRBV9 and TRBJ1-2; 7 nucleotides match TRBD1. Germline assignment: CDR1 SGDLS and CDR2 YYNGEE. The J segment lost 6 bases and the V segment lost 2 bases, leaving 4 bases of the junction unmatched. The CDR3 is 13 amino acids. This CDR3 reads CASSVRDRDGYTF. As DNA, the CDR3 is TGTGCCAGCAGCGTCCGAGACAGGGATGGCTACACCTTC.

This chain joins TRBV5-1 and TRBJ2-7, with 8 positions matching TRBD1. The V gene end was trimmed by 4 bases and the J gene end by 6 bases; junction bases not matched to a gene: 3. Germline-derived CDR1 and CDR2 are SGHRS and YFSETQ. The CDR3 totals 12 residues. In nucleotides, the CDR3 is TGCGCCAGCAGCCCAACAGGGGGCGAGCAGTACTTC. Translated, it gives CASSPTGGEQYF.

The chain is built from TRBV18 and TRBJ2-7, with a weak D call TRBD1 (6 bases). Germline CDR1 is KGHSH and CDR2 is LQKENI. Between the trimmed V and J ends, which lost 4 bases and 5 bases, there was a span of 18 bases. The CDR3 consists of 15 residues. CDR3 sequence reads: CASSRVGAAGNEQYF. CDR3 sequence (DNA): TGTGCCAGCTCACGGGTGGGGGCAGCCGGGAACGAGCAGTACTTC.

This chain connects TRBV5-6 to TRBJ2-2, with D hard to call. From germline, CDR1 is SGHDT and CDR2 YYEEEE. The CDR3 consists of 15 residues. Trimming removed 0 bases from V and 2 bases from J, with 8 bases in between. The CDR3 nucleotides read TGTGCCAGCAGCTTGGTGGCTTCCAACACCGGGGAGCTGTTTTTT. Translation: CASSLVASNTGELFF.

V and J are TRBV28 and TRBJ2-1, with 9 positions matching TRBD2. The CDR3 consists of 16 residues. CDR1 MDHEN and CDR2 SYDVKM come from the germline V gene. V was clipped by 6 bases and J by 4 bases; unmatched bases: 10. CDR3 coding DNA: TGTGCCAGCAGCCCCGTGACTAGCGGACTTTACAATGAGCAGTTCTTC. Translating gives CASSPVTSGLYNEQFF.

CDR3: CASSNHGQGHQPQHF. In DNA, the CDR3 is TGTGCCAGCAGTAACCATGGACAGGGCCATCAGCCCCAGCATTTT. The chain uses TRBV28 and TRBJ1-5; TRBD1 agrees at 8 bases. CDR3 size: 15 residues. Germline CDR1 MDHEN, CDR2 SYDVKM. V was clipped by 5 bases and J by 5 bases; unmatched bases: 8. Full variable domain (missing parts from reference TRBV28 and TRBJ1-5): DVKVTQSSRYLVKRTGEKVFLECVQDMDHENMFWYRQDPGLGLRLIYFSYDVKMKEKGDIPEGYSVSREKKERFSLILESASTNQTSMYLCASSNHGQGHQPQHFGDGTRLSIL.

Remarks on this clone: The same CDR3 can be traced to other DNA sequences in this sample. This rearrangement joins TRBV19 to TRBJ1-1; TRBD1 might be the D (6 bases). The V gene's germline CDR1 is LNHDA and CDR2 SQIVND (reference sequence). The CDR3 length is 13 residues. Trimming removed 6 bases from V and 0 bases from J, with 8 bases in between. This CDR3 is CASSTGLNTEAFF. Written as DNA, the CDR3 is TGTGCCAGTAGCACAGGGTTGAACACTGAAGCTTTCTTT.

The V gene is TRBV6-6, the J gene TRBJ1-1; TRBD1 is a possible D gene (6 bases). This CDR3 is 11 amino acids long. The germline gives CDR1 MNHNY, CDR2 SVGAGI (reference sequence). V was cut by 6 bases and J by 7 bases, with 9 bases left in between. DNA of the CDR3: TGTGCCAGCAGGGACAGTGTTGAAGCTTTCTTT. As protein: CASRDSVEAFF.

This clone has more than one count but fewer than ten. The chain carries TRBV6-5 and TRBJ1-5; D not resolved. V was shortened by 5 bases and J by 0 bases, with 8 bases between the two germline ends. CDR3 length: 14 residues. Per germline, CDR1 MNHEY and CDR2 SVGAGI. The CDR3 nucleotides are TGTGCCAGCAGTCTAAAGCCTAGCAATCAGCCCCAGCATTTT. Translating it yields CASSLKPSNQPQHF.

In its sample, this clone was seen once. The genes are TRBV6-1 and TRBJ2-7; tentative D call: TRBD2 (5 bases). Germline V gene sequence: CDR1 MNHNS, CDR2 SASEGT. The CDR3 sequence is 14 residues long. Trimming took 6 bases from V and 3 from J, leaving 15 bases between them. DNA of the CDR3: TGTGCCAGCAGGGAAACTTGGAGGATCTACGAGCAGTACTTC. Residues: CASRETWRIYEQYF.

The chain recombines TRBV27 with TRBJ1-4; maybe TRBD1 (6 bases). Trimming took off 7 bases at V and 4 bases at J, with 13 bases between the two ends. Per the germline V gene, CDR1 is MNHEY and CDR2 is SMNVEV (reference sequence). CDR3 size: 14 residues. The DNA of the CDR3 is TGTGCCAGCAAAACGGGACAAATTAATGAAAAACTGTTTTTT. Its translation is CASKTGQINEKLFF.

This clone was seen only once. The genes are TRBV6-5 and TRBJ2-3; 11 bases agree with TRBD1. The CDR3 has 16 amino acids. Trimming removed 0 bases from V and 4 bases from J; junction bases left unmatched: 3. The germline gives CDR1 MNHEY, CDR2 SVGAGI. This chain's CDR3 is CASSYSPGQGADTQYF. DNA for the CDR3: TGTGCCAGCAGTTACTCGCCGGGACAGGGGGCAGATACGCAGTATTTT.

The V and J genes are TRBV7-8 and TRBJ2-1; 7 nucleotides agree with TRBD2. Germline assignment: CDR1 SGHVS and CDR2 FQNEAQ. Trimming took 5 bases from V and 9 from J; bases not matched to a gene: 10. This CDR3 has 14 residues. CDR3 bases: TGTGCCAGCAGCACCCCGGGACTATATACTGAGCAGTTCTTC. This sequence encodes CASSTPGLYTEQFF.

This clone was detected a few times. The CDR3 sequence: CASSGAGTGELFF. Here the CDR3 DNA reads TGTGCCAGCAGCGGAGCGGGAACCGGGGAGCTGTTTTTT. This sequence joins TRBV27 and TRBJ2-2; 7 bases agree with TRBD2. CDR3 length equals 13 residues. J was trimmed by 5 bases and V by 6 bases; bases with no gene match: 3. Germline CDR1 is MNHEY and CDR2 is SMNVEV (reference sequence).

The chain couples TRBV13 to TRBJ2-7; TRBD2 might be the D (6 bases). Germline loops: CDR1 PRHDT, CDR2 FYEKMQ (reference sequence). The V and J ends lost 6 bases and 7 bases respectively, with 19 bases between them. This CDR3 has 14 amino acids. This chain's CDR3 is CASRPFGGEFEQYF. CDR3 in DNA: TGTGCCAGCAGGCCTTTTGGCGGGGAGTTTGAGCAGTACTTC.

This chain uses TRBV4-2 with TRBJ2-1, with TRBD2 identical over 9 bases. V lost 4 bases, J lost 4 bases, and 11 bases stayed unmatched. The CDR3 has 17 residues. CDR1 and CDR2 from the germline V gene are LGHNA and YNFKEQ. CDR3 sequence reads: CASSPQSLAGRYNEQFF. CDR3 nucleotide sequence: TGTGCCAGCAGCCCCCAGTCCCTAGCGGGGCGGTACAATGAGCAGTTCTTC.